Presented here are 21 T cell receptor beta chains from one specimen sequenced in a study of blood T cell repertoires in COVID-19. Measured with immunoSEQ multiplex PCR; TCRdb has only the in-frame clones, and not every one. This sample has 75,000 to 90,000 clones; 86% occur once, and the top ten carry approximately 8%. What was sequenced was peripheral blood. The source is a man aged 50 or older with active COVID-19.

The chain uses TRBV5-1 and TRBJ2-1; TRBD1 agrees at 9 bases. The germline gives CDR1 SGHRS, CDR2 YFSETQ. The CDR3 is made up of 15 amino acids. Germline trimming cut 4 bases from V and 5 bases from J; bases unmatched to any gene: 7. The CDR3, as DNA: TGCGCCAGCAGCCCGGGGACAGGGACCCACAATGAGCAGTTCTTC. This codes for CASSPGTGTHNEQFF. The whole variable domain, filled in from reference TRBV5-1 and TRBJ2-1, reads KAGVTQTPRYLIKTRGQQVTLSCSPISGHRSVSWYQQTPGQGLQFLFEYFSETQRNKGNFPGRFSGRQFSNSRSEMNVSTLELGDSALYLCASSPGTGTHNEQFFGPGTRLTVL.

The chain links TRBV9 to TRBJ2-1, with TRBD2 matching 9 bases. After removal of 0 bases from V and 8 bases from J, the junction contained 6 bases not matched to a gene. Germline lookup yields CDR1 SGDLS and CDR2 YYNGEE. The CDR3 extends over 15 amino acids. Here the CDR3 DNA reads TGTGCCAGCAGCGTAGTGGGGACTAGCAGTTATGAGCAGTTCTTC. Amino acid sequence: CASSVVGTSSYEQFF. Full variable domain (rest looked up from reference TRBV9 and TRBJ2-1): DSGVTQTPKHLITATGQRVTLRCSPRSGDLSVYWYQQSLDQGLQFLIQYYNGEERAKGNILERFSAQQFPDLHSELNLSSLELGDSALYFCASSVVGTSSYEQFFGPGTRLTVL.

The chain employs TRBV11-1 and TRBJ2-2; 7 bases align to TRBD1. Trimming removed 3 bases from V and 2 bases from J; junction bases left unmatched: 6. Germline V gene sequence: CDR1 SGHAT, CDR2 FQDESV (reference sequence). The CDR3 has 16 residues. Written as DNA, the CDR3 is TGTGCCAGCAGCTTGTCACAGGGGAGAAACACCGGGGAGCTGTTTTTT. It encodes CASSLSQGRNTGELFF.

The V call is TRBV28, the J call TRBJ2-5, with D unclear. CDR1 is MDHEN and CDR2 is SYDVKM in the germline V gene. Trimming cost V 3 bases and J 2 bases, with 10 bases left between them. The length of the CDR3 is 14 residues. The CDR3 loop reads CASSFQASQETQYF. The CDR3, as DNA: TGTGCCAGCAGTTTTCAGGCGAGTCAAGAGACCCAGTACTTC.

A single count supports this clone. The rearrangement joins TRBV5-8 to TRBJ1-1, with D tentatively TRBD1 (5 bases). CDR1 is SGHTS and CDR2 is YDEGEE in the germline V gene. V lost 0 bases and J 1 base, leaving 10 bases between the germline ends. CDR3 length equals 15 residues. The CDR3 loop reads CASSLGFGGNTEAFF. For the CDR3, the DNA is TGTGCCAGCAGCTTGGGTTTCGGGGGGAACACTGAAGCTTTCTTT.

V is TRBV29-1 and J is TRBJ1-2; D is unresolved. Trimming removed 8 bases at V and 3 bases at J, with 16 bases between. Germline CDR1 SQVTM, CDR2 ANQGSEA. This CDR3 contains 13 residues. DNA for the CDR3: TGCAGCTCCGTAGAGGCGGTCGACTATGGCTACACCTTC. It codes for CSSVEAVDYGYTF.

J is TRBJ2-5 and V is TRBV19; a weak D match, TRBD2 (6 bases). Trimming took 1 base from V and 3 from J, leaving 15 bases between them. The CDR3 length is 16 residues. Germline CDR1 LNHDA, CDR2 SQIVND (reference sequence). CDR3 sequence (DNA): TGTGCCAGTAGTATAGGGGGGGACCCACAAAAAGAGACCCAGTACTTC. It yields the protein CASSIGGDPQKETQYF.

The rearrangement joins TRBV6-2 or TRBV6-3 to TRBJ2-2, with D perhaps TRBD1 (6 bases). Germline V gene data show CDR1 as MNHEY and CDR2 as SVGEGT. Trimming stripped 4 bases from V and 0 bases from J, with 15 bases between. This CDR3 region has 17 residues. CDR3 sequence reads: CASSFGPGQANTGELFF. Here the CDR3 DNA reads TGTGCCAGCAGTTTTGGTCCGGGACAAGCGAACACCGGGGAGCTGTTTTTT.

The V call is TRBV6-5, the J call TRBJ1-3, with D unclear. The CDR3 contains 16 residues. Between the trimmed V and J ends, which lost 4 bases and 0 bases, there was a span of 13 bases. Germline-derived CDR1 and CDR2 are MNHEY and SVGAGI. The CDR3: CASSSPREDSGNTIYF. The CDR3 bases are TGTGCCAGCAGTTCCCCGAGGGAAGACTCTGGAAACACCATATATTTT.

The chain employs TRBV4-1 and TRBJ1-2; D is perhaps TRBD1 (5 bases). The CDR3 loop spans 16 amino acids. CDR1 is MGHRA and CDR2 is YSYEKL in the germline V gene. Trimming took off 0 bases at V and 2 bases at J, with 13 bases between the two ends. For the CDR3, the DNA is TGCGCCAGCAGCCAAGATCGGACACGCGTCAACTATGGCTACACCTTC. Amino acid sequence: CASSQDRTRVNYGYTF.

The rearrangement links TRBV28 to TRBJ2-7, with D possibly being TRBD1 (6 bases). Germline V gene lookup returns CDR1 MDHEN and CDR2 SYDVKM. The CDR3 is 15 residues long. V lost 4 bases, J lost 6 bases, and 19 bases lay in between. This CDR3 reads CASSYGWGQGSEQYF. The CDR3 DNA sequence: TGTGCCAGCAGTTATGGTTGGGGGCAGGGAAGCGAGCAGTACTTC.

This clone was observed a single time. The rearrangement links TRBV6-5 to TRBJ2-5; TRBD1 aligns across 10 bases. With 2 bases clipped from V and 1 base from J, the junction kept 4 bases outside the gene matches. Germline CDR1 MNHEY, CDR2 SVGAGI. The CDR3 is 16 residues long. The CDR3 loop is CASSYRGTGVQETQYF. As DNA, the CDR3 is TGTGCCAGCAGTTACAGAGGGACAGGGGTCCAAGAGACCCAGTACTTC.

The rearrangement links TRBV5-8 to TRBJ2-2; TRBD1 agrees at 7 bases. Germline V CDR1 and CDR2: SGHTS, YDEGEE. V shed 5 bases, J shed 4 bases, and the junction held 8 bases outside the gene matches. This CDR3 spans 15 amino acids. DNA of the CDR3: TGTGCCAGCAGAGGGGTGACAGGGTTCACCGGGGAGCTGTTTTTT. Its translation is CASRGVTGFTGELFF. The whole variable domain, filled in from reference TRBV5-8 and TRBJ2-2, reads EAGVTQSPTHLIKTRGQQATLRCSPISGHTSVYWYQQALGLGLQFLLWYDEGEERNRGNFPPRFSGRQFPNYSSELNVNALELEDSALYLCASRGVTGFTGELFFGEGSRLTVL.

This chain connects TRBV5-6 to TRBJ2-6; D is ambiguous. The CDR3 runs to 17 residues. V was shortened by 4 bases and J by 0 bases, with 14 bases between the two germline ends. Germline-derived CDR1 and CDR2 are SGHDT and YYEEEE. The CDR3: CASSSAAVTSGANVLTF. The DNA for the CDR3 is TGTGCCAGCAGCAGCGCGGCGGTTACCTCTGGGGCCAACGTCCTGACTTTC. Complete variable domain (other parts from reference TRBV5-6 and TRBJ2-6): DAGVTQSPTHLIKTRGQQVTLRCSPKSGHDTVSWYQQALGQGPQFIFQYYEEEERQRGNFPDRFSGHQFPNYSSELNVNALLLGDSALYLCASSSAAVTSGANVLTFGAGSRLTVL.

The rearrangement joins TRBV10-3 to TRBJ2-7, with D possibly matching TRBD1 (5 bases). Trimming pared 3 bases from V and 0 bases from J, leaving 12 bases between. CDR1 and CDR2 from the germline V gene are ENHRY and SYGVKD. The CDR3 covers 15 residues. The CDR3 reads CAISERGGASYEQYF. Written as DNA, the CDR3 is TGTGCCATCAGTGAAAGGGGCGGAGCCTCCTACGAGCAGTACTTC.

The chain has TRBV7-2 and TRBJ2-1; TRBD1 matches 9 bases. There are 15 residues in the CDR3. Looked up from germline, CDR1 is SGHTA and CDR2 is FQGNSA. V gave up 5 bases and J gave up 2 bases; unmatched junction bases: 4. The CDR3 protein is CASSQGQGTYNEQFF. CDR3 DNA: TGTGCCAGCAGCCAAGGACAGGGGACCTACAATGAGCAGTTCTTC.

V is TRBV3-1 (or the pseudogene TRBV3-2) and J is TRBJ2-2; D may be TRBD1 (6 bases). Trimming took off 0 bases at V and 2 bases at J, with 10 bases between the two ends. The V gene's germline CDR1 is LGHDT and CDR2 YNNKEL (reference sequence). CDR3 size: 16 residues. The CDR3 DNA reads TGTGCCAGCAGCCAAGAGGGGACACCCAACACCGGGGAGCTGTTTTTT. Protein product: CASSQEGTPNTGELFF.

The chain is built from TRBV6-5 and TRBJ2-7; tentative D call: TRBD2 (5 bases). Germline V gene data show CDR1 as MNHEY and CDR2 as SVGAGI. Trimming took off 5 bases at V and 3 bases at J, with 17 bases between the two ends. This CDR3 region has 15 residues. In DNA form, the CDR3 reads TGTGCCAGCAGTCAACGGGAACCCATAGGCTACGAGCAGTACTTC. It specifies CASSQREPIGYEQYF.

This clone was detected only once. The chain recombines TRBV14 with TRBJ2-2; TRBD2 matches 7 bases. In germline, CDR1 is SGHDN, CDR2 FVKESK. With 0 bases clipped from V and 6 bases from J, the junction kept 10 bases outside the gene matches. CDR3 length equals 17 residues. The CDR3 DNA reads TGTGCCAGCAGCCAAGATCTGCGCGGGAGTATCGCCGGGGAGCTGTTTTTT. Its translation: CASSQDLRGSIAGELFF.

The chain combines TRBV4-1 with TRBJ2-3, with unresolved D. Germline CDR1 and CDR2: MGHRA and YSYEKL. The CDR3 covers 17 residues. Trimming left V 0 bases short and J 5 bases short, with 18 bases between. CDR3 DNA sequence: TGCGCCAGCAGCCAAGATAGGCGCGGCGGTGTGGGAGATACGCAGTATTTT. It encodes CASSQDRRGGVGDTQYF.

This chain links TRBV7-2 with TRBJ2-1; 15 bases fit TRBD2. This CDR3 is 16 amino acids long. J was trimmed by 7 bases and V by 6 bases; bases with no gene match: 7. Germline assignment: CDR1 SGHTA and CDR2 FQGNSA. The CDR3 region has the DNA TGTGCCAGCAGTTGGACTAGCGGGGGGGCCGGGAATGAGCAGTTCTTC. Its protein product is CASSWTSGGAGNEQFF.